The clone carrying this T cell receptor beta chain was observed a handful of times. TCRdb re-derived calls from the 5' RACE reads in MiXCR, one entry per CDR3 protein. The sample comprises some 110,000 distinct CDR3 sequences, over 9% of which are singletons, and 16% rests with the top ten. These data originate in a study of spatial heterogeneity in lung cancer. This CDR3 region has 13 residues. The ends were cut back, 0 bases at V and 7 bases at J, with 9 bases in the middle. The germline CDR1 and CDR2 sequences are KGHSH and LQKENI. Time point in this sample: blood at routine non-recurrence follow-up after resection. Tumor, nontumor lung or frozen PBMC supplied whole RNA, sequenced without sorting.

This sample comprised PBMCs, obtained at follow-up. The chain uses TRBV18 and TRBJ1-1; a weak D match, TRBD1 (6 bases). This TCR came from a male donor with early-stage non-small cell lung cancer. CDR3 DNA: TGTGCCAGCTCACCACCTCAGGACAGTGAAGCTTTCTTT. Its translation is CASSPPQDSEAFF.